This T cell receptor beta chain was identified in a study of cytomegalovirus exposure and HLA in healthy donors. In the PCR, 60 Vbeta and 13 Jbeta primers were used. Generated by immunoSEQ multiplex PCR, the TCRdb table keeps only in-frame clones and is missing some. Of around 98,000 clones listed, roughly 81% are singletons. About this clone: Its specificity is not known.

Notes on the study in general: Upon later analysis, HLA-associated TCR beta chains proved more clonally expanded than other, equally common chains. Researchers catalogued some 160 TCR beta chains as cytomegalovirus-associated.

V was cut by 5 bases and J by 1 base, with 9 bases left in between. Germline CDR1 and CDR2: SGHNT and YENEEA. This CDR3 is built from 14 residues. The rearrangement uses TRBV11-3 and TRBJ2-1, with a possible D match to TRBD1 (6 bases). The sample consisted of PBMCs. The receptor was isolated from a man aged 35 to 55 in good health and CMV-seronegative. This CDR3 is CASSPRGSYNEQFF. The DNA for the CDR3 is TGTGCCAGCAGCCCAAGGGGGTCCTACAATGAGCAGTTCTTC.